The sequence of this T cell receptor beta chain was determined in a study of tissue T cells after allogeneic stem cell transplantation. The study, taken as a whole, reports: The study did not identify alloreactive or antigen-specific tissue TCRs, and some clones might be persisting host cells.

Time point described: mouse harvest day 7 after allogeneic transplant. Each mouse received 10^7 T-cell-depleted marrow cells plus 10^6 splenic CD5+ T cells by tail vein. Tissues came from B6→BALB/c major-mismatch GVHD mice at day 7 or 14. The data were produced by immunoSEQ multiplex PCR, yet TCRdb's version contains in-frame clones alone and is incomplete. This table holds under 4,500 clones, around half found once. V was trimmed by 0 bases and J by 0 bases, leaving 8 bases between them. Per germline, CDR1 FNHDT and CDR2 SITEND (reference sequence). CDR3 size: 15 residues. Points on this clone: Antigen specificity is unknown. Mouse names are used for the genes. The read comes to an end 1 residue before the CDR3 does, leaving the germline J gene to fill in the end.

Sample: lymph node tissue. The V call is TRBV19, the J call TRBJ2-3; the D is unclear. The sequence was collected from a female BALB/c mouse given C57BL/6 T cells with graft-versus-host disease after an allogeneic hematopoietic cell transplant. CDR3 region: CASSIAQSSAETLYF. The DNA read from the CDR3 is TGTGCCAGCAGTATAGCGCAATCTAGTGCAGAAACGCTGTAT.